This TCR beta chain is from a study of blood T cell repertoires in COVID-19. Across the whole study: Both acute and convalescent COVID-19 samples were obtained from the United States, Italy and Spain. PBMCs, B-cell-depleted T cells, or T cells provided the cDNA or gDNA that made up the material.

As processed by the authors: How many nucleated cells were present was estimated from reference gene primer amplification. Data came from immunoSEQ multiplex PCR; TCRdb stores just in-frame clones and leaves some out. V and J calls plus clone size are reproduced from that table; the DNA served to infer D and trimming. The data show roughly 250,000 clones, 70% to 90% seen once. V was clipped by 1 base and J by 4 bases; unmatched bases: 6. The V gene's germline CDR1 is MGHDK and CDR2 SYGVNS. This CDR3 contains 16 residues. The sequence was obtained from a human donor with COVID-19, enrolled during active disease. The donor label of this sample is uncertain. The gene calls are TRBV25-1 and TRBJ2-2, with TRBD1 matching 7 bases. Material: peripheral blood. CDR3 protein: CASSELGQPLTGELFF. The CDR3 DNA reads TGTGCCAGCAGTGAATTGGGACAGCCACTCACCGGGGAGCTGTTTTTT.